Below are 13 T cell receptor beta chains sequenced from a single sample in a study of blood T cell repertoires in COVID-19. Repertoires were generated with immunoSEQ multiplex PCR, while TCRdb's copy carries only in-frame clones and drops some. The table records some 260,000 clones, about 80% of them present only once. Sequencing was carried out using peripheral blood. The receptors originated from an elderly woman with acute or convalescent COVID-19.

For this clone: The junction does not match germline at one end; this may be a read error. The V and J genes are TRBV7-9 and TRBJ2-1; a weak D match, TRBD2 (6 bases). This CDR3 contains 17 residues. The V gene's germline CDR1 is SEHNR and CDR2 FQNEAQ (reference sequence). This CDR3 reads CASSLARGLTSYNEQFF. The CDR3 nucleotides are TGTGCCAGCAGTTTAGCGAGGGGACTTACCTCCTACAATGAGCAGTTCTTC.

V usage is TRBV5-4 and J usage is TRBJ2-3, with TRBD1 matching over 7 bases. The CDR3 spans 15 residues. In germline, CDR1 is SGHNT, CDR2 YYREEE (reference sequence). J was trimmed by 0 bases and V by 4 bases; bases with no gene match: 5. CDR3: CASSQTGYSTDTQYF. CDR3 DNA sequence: TGTGCCAGCAGCCAGACAGGGTACAGCACAGATACGCAGTATTTT.

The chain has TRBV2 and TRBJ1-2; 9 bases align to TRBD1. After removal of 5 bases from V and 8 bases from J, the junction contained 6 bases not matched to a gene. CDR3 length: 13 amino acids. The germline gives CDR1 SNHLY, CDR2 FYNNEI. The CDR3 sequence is CASSRPGQGGYTF. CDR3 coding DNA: TGTGCCAGCAGTCGTCCGGGACAGGGAGGCTACACCTTC.

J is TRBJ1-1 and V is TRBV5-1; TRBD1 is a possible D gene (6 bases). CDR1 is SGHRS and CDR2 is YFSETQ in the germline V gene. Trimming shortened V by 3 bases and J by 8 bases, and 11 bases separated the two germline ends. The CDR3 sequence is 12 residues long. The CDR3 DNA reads TGCGCCAGCAGCTCGAACGACAGGGAAGCTTTCTTT. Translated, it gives CASSSNDREAFF. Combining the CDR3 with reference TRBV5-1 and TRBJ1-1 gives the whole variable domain KAGVTQTPRYLIKTRGQQVTLSCSPISGHRSVSWYQQTPGQGLQFLFEYFSETQRNKGNFPGRFSGRQFSNSRSEMNVSTLELGDSALYLCASSSNDREAFFGQGTRLTVV.

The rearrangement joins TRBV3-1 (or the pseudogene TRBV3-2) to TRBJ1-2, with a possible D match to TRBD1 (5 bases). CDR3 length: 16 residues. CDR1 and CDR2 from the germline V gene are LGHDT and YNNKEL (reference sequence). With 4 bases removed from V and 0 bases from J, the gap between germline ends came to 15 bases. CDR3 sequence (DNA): TGTGCCAGCAGCCCGATGGCAGGGAAACCTAACTATGGCTACACCTTC. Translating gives CASSPMAGKPNYGYTF.

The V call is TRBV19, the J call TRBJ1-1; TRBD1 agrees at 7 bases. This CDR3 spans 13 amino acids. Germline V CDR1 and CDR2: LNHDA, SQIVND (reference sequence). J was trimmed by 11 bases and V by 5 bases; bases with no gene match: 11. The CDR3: CASSPTDRADAFF. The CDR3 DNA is TGTGCCAGTAGTCCTACAGACAGGGCGGATGCTTTCTTT.

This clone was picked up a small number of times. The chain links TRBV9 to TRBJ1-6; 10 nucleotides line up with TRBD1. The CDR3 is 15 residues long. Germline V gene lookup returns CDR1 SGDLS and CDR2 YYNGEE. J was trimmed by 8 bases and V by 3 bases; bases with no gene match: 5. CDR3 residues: CASSEGTGVDSPLHF. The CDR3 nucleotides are TGTGCCAGCAGCGAGGGGACAGGGGTCGATTCACCCCTCCACTTT.

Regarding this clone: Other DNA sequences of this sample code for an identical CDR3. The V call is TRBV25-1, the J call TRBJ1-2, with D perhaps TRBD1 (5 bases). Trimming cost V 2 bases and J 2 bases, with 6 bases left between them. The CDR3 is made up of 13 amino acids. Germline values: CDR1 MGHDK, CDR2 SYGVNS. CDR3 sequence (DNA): TGTGCCAGCAGTGAACAGGGCAACTATGGCTACACCTTC. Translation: CASSEQGNYGYTF.

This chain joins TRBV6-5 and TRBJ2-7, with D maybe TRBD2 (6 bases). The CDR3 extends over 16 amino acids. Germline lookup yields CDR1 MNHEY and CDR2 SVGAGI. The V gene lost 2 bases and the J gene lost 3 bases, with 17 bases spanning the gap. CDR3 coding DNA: TGTGCCAGCAGTTACCCTTGGGGTAGCGGCCGCTACGAGCAGTACTTC. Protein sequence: CASSYPWGSGRYEQYF.

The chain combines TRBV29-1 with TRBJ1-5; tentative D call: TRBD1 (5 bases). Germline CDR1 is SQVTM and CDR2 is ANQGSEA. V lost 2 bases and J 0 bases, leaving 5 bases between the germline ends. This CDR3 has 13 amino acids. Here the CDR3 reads CSVEQGSNQPQHF. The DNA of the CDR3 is TGCAGCGTTGAACAGGGTAGCAATCAGCCCCAGCATTTT.

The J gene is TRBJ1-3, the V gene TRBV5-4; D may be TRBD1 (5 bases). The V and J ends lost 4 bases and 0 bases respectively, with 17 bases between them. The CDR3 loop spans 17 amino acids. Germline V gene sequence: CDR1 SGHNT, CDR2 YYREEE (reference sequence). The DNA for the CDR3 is TGTGCCAGCAGCCTTGATGGGGCAGCCCGCTCTGGAAACACCATATATTTT. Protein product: CASSLDGAARSGNTIYF.

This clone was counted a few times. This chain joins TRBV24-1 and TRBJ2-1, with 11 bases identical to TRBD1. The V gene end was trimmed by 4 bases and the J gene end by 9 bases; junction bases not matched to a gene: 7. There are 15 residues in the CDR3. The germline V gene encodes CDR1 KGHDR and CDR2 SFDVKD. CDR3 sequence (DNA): TGTGCCACCAGTGACCCCCGGACAGGGGGCGTTGAGCAGTTCTTC. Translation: CATSDPRTGGVEQFF.

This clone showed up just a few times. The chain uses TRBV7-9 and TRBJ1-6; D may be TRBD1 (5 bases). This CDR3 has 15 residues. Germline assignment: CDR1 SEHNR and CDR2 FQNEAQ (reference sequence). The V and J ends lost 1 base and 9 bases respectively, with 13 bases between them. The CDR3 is CASSLGGALSSPLHF. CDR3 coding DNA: TGTGCCAGCAGCTTAGGTGGGGCATTGAGTTCACCCCTCCACTTT.